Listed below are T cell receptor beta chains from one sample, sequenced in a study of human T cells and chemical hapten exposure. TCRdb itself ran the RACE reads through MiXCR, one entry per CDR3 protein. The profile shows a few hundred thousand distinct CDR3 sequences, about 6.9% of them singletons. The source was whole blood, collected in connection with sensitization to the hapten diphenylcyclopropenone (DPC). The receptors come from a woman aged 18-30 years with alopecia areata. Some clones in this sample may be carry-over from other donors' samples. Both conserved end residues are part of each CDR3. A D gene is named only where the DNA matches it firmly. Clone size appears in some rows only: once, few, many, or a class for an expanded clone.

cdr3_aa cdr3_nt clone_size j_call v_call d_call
CASIKDGGLWDTQYF TGTGCCAGCATTAAGGACGGAGGCCTCTGGGATACGCAGTATTTT - TRBJ2-3 TRBV6-2/TRBV6-3 -
CASTSGDTDTQYF TGTGCATCGACTAGCGGGGATACAGATACGCAGTATTTT - TRBJ2-3 TRBV12-3/TRBV12-4 TRBD2
CASSALNTDTQYF TGTGCCAGCAGCGCCTTAAACACAGATACGCAGTATTTT many TRBJ2-3 TRBV9 -
CASSHPKLAGGTDTQYF TGTGCCAGCAGCCACCCTAAACTAGCGGGGGGCACAGATACGCAGTATTTT many TRBJ2-3 TRBV13 TRBD2
CSAPATLAKNIQYF TGCAGTGCTCCCGCCACCCTAGCCAAAAACATTCAGTACTTC - TRBJ2-4 TRBV20-1 -
CASSPNNIGGDYGYTF TGTGCCAGCAGCCCCAACAACATCGGGGGCGACTATGGCTACACCTTC few TRBJ1-2 TRBV27 -
CASSLGRGLTIKKETQYF TGTGCCAGCAGTTTAGGGCGAGGACTAACCATTAAGAAAGAGACCCAGTACTTC - TRBJ2-5 TRBV28 -
CASSGPGQGHEKLFF TGCGCCAGCAGCGGGCCGGGACAGGGCCATGAAAAACTGTTTTTT few TRBJ1-4 TRBV5-1 TRBD1
CASSLTGPVGGELFF TGTGCCAGCAGCTTAACGGGGCCAGTGGGCGGGGAGCTGTTTTTT - TRBJ2-2 TRBV7-3 -
CVTSRDRSSEAFF TGTGTCACCAGCAGAGATAGGAGTTCTGAAGCTTTCTTT few TRBJ1-1 TRBV15 -